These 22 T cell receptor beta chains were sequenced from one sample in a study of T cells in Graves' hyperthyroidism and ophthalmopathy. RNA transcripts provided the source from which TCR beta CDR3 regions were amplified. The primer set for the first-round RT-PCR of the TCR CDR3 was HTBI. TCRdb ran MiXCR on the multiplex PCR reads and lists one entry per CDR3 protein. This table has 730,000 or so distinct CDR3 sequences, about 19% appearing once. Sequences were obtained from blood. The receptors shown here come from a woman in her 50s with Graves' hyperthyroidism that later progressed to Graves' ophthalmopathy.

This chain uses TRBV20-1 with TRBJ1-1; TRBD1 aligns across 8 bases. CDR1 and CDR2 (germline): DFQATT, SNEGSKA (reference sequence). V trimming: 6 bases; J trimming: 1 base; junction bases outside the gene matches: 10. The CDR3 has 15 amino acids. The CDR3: CSAFPNQGANTEAFF. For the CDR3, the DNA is TGCAGTGCGTTCCCAAATCAGGGGGCGAACACTGAAGCTTTCTTT.

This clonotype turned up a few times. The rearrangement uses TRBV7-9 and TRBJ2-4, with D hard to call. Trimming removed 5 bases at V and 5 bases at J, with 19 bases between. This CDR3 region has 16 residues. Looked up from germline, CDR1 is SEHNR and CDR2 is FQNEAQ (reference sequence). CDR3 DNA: TGTGCCAGCAGCCTCCCCCCCCTGGCCACGGAAAACATTCAGTACTTC. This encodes CASSLPPLATENIQYF.

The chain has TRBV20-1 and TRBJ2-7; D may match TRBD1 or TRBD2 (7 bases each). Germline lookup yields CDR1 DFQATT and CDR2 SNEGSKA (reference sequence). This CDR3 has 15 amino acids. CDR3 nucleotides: TGCAGCGCCACGACCGGGGAGGGGGCCTCCTACGAGCAGTACTTC. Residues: CSATTGEGASYEQYF.

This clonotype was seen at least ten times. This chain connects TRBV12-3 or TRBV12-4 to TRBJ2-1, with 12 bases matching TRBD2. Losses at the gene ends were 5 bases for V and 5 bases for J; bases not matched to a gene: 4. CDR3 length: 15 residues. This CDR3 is CASSIRLAGDNEQFF. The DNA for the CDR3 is TGTGCCAGCAGTATCAGACTAGCGGGGGACAATGAGCAGTTCTTC.

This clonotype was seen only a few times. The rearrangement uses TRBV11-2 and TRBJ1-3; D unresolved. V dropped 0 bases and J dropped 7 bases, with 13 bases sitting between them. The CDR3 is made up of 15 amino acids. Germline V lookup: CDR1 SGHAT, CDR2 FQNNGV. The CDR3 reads CASSLDWEGRNTIYF. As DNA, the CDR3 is TGTGCCAGCAGCTTAGATTGGGAAGGGAGGAACACCATATATTTT.

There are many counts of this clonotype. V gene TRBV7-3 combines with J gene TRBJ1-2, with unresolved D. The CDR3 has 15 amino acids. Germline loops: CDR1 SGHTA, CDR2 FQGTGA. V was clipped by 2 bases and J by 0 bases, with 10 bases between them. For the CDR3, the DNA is TGTGCCAGCAGCTTACCGGACGGGTCTAACTATGGCTACACCTTC. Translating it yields CASSLPDGSNYGYTF.

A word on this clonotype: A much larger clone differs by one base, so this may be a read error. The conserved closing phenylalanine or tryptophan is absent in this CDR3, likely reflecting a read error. DNA of the CDR3: TGTGCCAGCTCACCGCCGGGACTCGGGAATGAAAAACTGTTTTTA. Protein product: CASSPPGLGNEKLFL. The chain is built from TRBV18 and TRBJ1-4; D possibly corresponds to TRBD1 (5 bases). From germline, CDR1 is KGHSH and CDR2 LQKENI. The CDR3 runs 15 residues. Trimming stripped 3 bases from V and 5 bases from J, with 13 bases between.

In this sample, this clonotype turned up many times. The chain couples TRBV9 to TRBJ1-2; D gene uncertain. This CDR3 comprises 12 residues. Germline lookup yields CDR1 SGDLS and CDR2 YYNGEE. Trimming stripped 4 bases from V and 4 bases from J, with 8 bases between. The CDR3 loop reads CASSQVFYGYTF. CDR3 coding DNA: TGTGCCAGCAGCCAAGTTTTCTATGGCTACACCTTC. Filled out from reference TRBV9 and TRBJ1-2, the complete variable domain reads DSGVTQTPKHLITATGQRVTLRCSPRSGDLSVYWYQQSLDQGLQFLIQYYNGEERAKGNILERFSAQQFPDLHSELNLSSLELGDSALYFCASSQVFYGYTFGSGTRLTVV.

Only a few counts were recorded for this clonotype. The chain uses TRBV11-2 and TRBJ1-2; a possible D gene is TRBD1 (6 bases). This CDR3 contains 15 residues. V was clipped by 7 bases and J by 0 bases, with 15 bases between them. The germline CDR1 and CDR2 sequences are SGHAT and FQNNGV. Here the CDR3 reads CASIYTGGPNYGYTF. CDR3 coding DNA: TGTGCCAGCATCTATACTGGGGGGCCTAACTATGGCTACACCTTC.

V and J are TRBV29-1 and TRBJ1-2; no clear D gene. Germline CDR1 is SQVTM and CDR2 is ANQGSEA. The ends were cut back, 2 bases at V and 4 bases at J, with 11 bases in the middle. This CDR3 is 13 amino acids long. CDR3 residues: CSVESAGIYGYTF. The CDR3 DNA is TGCAGCGTTGAATCTGCAGGCATCTATGGCTACACCTTC.

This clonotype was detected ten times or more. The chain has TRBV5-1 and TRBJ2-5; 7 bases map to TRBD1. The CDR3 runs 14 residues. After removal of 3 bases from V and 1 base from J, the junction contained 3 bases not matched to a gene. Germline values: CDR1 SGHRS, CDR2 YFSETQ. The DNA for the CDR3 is TGCGCCAGCAGCTCACAGGGGCCCCAAGAGACCCAGTACTTC. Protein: CASSSQGPQETQYF. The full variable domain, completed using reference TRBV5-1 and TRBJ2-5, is KAGVTQTPRYLIKTRGQQVTLSCSPISGHRSVSWYQQTPGQGLQFLFEYFSETQRNKGNFPGRFSGRQFSNSRSEMNVSTLELGDSALYLCASSSQGPQETQYFGPGTRLLVL.

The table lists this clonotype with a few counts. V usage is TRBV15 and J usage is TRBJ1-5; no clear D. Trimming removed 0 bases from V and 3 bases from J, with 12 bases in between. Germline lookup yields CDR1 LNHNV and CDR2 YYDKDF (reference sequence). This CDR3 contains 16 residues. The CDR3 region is CATSRDLGNINQPQHF. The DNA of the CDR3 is TGTGCCACCAGCAGAGACCTGGGGAATATCAATCAGCCCCAGCATTTT. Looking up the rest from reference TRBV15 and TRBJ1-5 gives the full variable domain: DAMVIQNPRYQVTQFGKPVTLSCSQTLNHNVMYWYQQKSSQAPKLLFHYYDKDFNNEADTPDNFQSRRPNTSFCFLDIRSPGLGDTAMYLCATSRDLGNINQPQHFGDGTRLSIL.

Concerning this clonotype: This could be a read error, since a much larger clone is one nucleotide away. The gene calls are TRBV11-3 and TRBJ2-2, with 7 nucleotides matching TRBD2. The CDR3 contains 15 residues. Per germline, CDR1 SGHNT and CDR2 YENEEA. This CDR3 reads CACSPGRLNTGELFF. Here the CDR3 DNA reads TGTGCCTGCAGCCCCGGGAGGTTAAACACCGGGGAGCTGTTTTTT.

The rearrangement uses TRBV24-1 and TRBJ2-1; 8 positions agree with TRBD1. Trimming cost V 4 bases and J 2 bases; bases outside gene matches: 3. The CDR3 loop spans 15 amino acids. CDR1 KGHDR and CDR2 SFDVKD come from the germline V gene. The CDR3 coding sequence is TGTGCCACCAGTGAGCTGGGACAGGCCTACAATGAGCAGTTCTTC. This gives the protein CATSELGQAYNEQFF.

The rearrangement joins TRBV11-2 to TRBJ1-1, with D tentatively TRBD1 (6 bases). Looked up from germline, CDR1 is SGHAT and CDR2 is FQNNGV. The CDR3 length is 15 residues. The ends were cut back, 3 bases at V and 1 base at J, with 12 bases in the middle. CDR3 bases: TGTGCCAGCAGCTTCCAGGGGACTAGGAACACTGAAGCTTTCTTT. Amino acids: CASSFQGTRNTEAFF.

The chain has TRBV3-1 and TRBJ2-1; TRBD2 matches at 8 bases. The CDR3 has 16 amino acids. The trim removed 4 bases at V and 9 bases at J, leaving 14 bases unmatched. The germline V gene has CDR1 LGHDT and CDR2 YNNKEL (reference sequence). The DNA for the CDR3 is TGTGCCAGCAGCCCCTTCCCCGGGGGGGTTATAGTTGAGCAGTTCTTC. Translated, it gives CASSPFPGGVIVEQFF.

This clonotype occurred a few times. The CDR3, as DNA: TGCAGCGTTGGAGGGATGAACACCGGGGAGCTGTTTTTT. It is translated as CSVGGMNTGELFF. The chain employs TRBV29-1 and TRBJ2-2; tentatively, D is TRBD2 (5 bases). Per the germline V gene, CDR1 is SQVTM and CDR2 is ANQGSEA. V lost 4 bases and J lost 1, with 7 bases in between. The CDR3 consists of 13 residues.

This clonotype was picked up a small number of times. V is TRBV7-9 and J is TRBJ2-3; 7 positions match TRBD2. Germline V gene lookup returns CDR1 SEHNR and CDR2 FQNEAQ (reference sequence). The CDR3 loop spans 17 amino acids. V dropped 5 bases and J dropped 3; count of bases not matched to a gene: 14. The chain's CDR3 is CASSGVGGFQSTDTQYF. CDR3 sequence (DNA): TGTGCCAGCAGCGGTGTCGGGGGGTTTCAGTCAACAGATACGCAGTATTTT.

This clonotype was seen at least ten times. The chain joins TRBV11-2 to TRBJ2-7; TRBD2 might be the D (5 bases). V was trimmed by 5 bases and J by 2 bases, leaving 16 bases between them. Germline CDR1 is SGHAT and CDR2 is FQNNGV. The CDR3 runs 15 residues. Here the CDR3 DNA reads TGTGCCAGCAGCATTAGTGGGCAGCGGACCTACGAGCAGTACTTC. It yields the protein CASSISGQRTYEQYF.

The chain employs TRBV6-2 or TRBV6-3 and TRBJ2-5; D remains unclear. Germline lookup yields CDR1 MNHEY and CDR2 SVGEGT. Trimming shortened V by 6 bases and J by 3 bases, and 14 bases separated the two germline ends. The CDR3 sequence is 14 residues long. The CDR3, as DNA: TGTGCCAGCAGCCAAACCGGTCTCAAAGAGACCCAGTACTTC. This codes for CASSQTGLKETQYF.

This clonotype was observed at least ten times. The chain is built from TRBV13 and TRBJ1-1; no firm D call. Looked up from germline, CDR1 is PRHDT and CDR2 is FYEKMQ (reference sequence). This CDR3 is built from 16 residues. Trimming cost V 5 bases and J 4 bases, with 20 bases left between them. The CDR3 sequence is CASSRDGYGVATEAFF. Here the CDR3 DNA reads TGTGCCAGCAGCAGAGACGGGTATGGGGTGGCCACTGAAGCTTTCTTT.

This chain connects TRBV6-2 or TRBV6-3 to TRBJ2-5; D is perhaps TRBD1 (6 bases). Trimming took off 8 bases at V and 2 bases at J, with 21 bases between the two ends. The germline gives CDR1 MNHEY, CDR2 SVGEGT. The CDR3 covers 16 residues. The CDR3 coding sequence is TGTGCCAGCTTTGAACAGGGATGGGAGACACAAGAGACCCAGTACTTC. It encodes CASFEQGWETQETQYF.